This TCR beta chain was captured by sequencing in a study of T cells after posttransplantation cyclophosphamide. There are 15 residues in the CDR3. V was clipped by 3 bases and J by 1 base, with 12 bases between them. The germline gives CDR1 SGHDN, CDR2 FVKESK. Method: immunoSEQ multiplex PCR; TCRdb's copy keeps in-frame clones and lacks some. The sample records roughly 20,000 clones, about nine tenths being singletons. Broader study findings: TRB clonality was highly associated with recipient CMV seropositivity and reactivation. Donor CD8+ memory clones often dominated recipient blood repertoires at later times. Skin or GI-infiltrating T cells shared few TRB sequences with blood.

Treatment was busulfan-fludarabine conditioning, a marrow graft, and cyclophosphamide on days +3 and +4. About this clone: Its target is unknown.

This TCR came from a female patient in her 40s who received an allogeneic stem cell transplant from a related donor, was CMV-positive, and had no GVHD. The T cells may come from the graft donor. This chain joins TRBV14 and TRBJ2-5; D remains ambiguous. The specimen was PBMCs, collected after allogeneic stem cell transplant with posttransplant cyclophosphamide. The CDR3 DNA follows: TGTGCCAGCAGCCACGCCGTCCCGGTCCAAGAGACCCAGTACTTC. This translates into CASSHAVPVQETQYF.